This T cell receptor beta chain was observed in a study of cytomegalovirus exposure and HLA in healthy donors. The PCR had 60 Vbeta and 13 Jbeta primers. TCRdb's table, derived via immunoSEQ multiplex PCR, lists solely in-frame clones and lacks some. This sample has approximately 160,000 clones, with roughly 80% found just once. Broader study findings: Donors were assumed by presence/absence analyses to have roughly uniform sequencing depth.

To note about this clone: The antigen is undetermined.

Trimming removed 6 bases at V and 2 bases at J, with 11 bases between. The CDR3 is 14 amino acids. From germline, CDR1 is MNHEY and CDR2 SVGAGI. The sequence was collected from a man aged 50 to 59 in good health and CMV-seropositive. This sequence joins TRBV6-5 and TRBJ2-1; D perhaps matches TRBD1 (5 bases). Material: PBMCs. The CDR3 protein is CASSPDSAYNEQFF. As DNA, the CDR3 is TGTGCCAGCAGCCCAGACAGCGCCTACAATGAGCAGTTCTTC.